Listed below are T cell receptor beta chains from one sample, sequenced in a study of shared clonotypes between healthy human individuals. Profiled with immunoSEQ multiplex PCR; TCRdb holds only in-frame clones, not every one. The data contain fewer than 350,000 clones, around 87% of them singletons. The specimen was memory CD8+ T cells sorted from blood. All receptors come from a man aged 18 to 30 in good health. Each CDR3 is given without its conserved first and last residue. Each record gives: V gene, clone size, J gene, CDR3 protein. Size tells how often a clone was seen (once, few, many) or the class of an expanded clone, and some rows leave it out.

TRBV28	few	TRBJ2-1	ASSFQGASYNEQF
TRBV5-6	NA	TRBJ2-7	ASNGQPGRNEQY
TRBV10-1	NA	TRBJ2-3	ASSEEPDYSTDTQY
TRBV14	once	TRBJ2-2	ASSQAYRDTGELF
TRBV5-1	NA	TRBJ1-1	ASSSMGMGTGMYTEAF
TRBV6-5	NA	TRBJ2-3	ASSSTAGFTDTQY
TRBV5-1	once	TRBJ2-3	ASSSYTDTQY
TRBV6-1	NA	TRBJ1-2	ASSDLQVYYGYT
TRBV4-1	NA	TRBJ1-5	ASSQLVSPGQRDQPQH
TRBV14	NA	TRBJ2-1	ASTLGPYNEQF
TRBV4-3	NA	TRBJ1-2	ASSQDGTDYGYT
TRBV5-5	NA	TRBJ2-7	ASSYYPSGPVIYEQY
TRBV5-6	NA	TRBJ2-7	ASSLRASYEQY
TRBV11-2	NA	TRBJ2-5	ASSLEVQFRETQY
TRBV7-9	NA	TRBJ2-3	ASGGAPWPSTDTQY
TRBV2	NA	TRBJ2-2	ASSEIAGGLRTGELF
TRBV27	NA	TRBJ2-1	ASSLRISYNEQF
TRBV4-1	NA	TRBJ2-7	ASSQVGQGAVEQY
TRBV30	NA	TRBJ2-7	AWVRDSSYEQY
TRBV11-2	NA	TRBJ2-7	ASSFRDRNYEQY
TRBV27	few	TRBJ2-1	ASSLWPPTSGTYNEQF
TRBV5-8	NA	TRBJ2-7	AEAPPTAYEQY
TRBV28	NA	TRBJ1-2	ASSHPVGSSNYGYT
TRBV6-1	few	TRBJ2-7	ATRGTGWNEQY
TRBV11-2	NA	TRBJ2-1	ASSQFGVNEQF
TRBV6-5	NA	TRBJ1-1	ASSYALEGWNTEAF
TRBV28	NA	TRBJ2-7	ASSSGQGLSYEQY
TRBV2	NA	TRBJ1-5	ASSESRDHPLNQPQH
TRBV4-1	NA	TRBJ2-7	ASSQIGTYYEQY
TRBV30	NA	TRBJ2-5	AWSTGLGETQY
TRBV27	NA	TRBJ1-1	ASRWTGMTEAF
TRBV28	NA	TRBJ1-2	ASIWTGVKYGYT
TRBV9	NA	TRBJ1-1	ASSANGGRGTEAF
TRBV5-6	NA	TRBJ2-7	ASRNMLAGELFEQY
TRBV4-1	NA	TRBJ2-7	ASSLGSNYEQY
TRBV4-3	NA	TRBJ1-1	ASSPQQEMNTEAF
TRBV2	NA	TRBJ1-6	ASNPGGWSNSPLH
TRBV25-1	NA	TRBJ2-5	ASSAPGLAFSVGETQY
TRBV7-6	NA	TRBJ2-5	ASSLVHRRSGQGQETQY
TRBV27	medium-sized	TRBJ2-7	ASSPTGSSYEQY
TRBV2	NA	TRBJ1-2	AHSPAKANYGYT
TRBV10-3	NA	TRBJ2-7	AISDPGLAAYEQY
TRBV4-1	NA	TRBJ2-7	ASSQDEAGGIYEQY
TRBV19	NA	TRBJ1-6	ASSSSLNSPLH
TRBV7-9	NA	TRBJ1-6	ASSYDRFVDSPLH
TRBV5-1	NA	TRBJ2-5	ASSLAGETQY
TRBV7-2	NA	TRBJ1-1	ASSADGSANTEAF
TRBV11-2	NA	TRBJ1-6	ASSYLSSLH